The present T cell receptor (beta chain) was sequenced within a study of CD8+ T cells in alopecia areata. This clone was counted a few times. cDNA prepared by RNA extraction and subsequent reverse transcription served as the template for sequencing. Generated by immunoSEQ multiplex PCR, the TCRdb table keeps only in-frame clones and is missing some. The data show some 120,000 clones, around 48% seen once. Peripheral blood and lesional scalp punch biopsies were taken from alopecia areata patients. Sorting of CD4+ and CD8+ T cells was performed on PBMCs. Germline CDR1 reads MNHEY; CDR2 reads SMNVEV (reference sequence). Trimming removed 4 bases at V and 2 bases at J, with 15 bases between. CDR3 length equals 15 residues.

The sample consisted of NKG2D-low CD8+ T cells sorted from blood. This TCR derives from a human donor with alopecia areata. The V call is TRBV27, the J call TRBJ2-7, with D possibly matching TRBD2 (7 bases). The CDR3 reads CASSSTGREAYEQYF. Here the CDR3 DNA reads TGTGCCAGCAGTTCTACAGGGAGGGAGGCCTACGAGCAGTACTTC.